Listed below are T cell receptor beta chains from one sample, sequenced in a study of cytomegalovirus exposure and HLA in healthy donors. The repertoire was sequenced with immunoSEQ multiplex PCR; TCRdb's copy has only in-frame clones and lacks some. The table shows about 220,000 clones, with roughly 83% occurring only once. Sample: PBMCs. Source of these receptors: a boy aged 2 to 10 in good health and CMV-seronegative. Each CDR3 is given with its conserved first and last residue. Each record gives: J gene, D gene, clone size, V gene, CDR3 protein, CDR3 DNA. A D gene is named only where the DNA matches it firmly. For some rows the clone size is stated as once, few or many, or as a class when expanded; others skip it.

TRBJ2-7 | . | . | TRBV14 | CASSLAWPGFYEQYF | TGTGCCAGCAGCCTTGCGTGGCCAGGATTCTACGAGCAGTACTTC
TRBJ2-7 | . | . | TRBV2 | CASSEIQAVYEQYF | TGTGCCAGCAGTGAGATTCAAGCGGTCTACGAGCAGTACTTC
TRBJ2-5 | . | . | TRBV19 | CASSLWADQETQYF | TGTGCCAGTAGTCTTTGGGCAGATCAAGAGACCCAGTACTTC
TRBJ2-7 | . | . | TRBV7-9 | CASTRGGGAEYEQYF | TGTGCCAGCACAAGAGGGGGGGGAGCAGAATACGAGCAGTACTTC
TRBJ1-1 | . | . | TRBV25-1 | CASSEWGDPNTEAFF | TGTGCCAGCAGTGAATGGGGGGATCCGAACACTGAAGCTTTCTTT
TRBJ1-1 | . | few | TRBV15 | CATSRDQYRQSLNTEAFF | TGTGCCACCAGCAGAGACCAATATCGACAGTCTCTGAACACTGAAGCTTTCTTT
TRBJ1-2 | . | . | TRBV29-1 | CSVASDGYTF | TGCAGCGTTGCCTCTGATGGCTACACCTTC
TRBJ2-1 | . | . | TRBV7-2 | CASSLRGYNEQFF | TGTGCCAGCAGCTTAAGAGGGTACAATGAGCAGTTCTTC
TRBJ2-3 | TRBD2 | . | TRBV4-1 | CASSPRTSGGADTQYF | TGCGCCAGCAGCCCTCGGACTAGCGGGGGGGCGGATACGCAGTATTTT
TRBJ2-5 | . | . | TRBV7-9 | CASSPPREETQYF | TGTGCCAGCTCCCCCCCCCGGGAGGAGACCCAGTACTTC
TRBJ1-4 | TRBD1 | . | TRBV10-3 | CAIKGTGDEKLFF | TGTGCCATCAAAGGGACAGGAGATGAAAAACTGTTTTTT
TRBJ2-3 | TRBD2 | . | TRBV27 | CARLAVTTDTQYF | TGTGCAAGGCTAGCGGTCACCACAGATACGCAGTATTTT
TRBJ2-1 | TRBD2 | . | TRBV9 | CASSVEGSGSGDEQFF | TGTGCCAGCAGCGTAGAAGGTAGCGGGAGTGGAGATGAGCAGTTCTTC
TRBJ2-1 | TRBD2 | . | TRBV27 | CASSLAGGYEQFF | TGTGCCAGCAGCCTAGCGGGAGGCTATGAGCAGTTCTTC
TRBJ2-1 | . | . | TRBV7-2 | CASIKRGFRGEQFF | TGTGCCAGCATCAAAAGGGGGTTCAGGGGTGAGCAGTTCTTC
TRBJ2-7 | TRBD1 | . | TRBV27 | CASSLGTGVYEQYF | TGTGCCAGCAGTTTAGGGACAGGCGTCTACGAGCAGTACTTC
TRBJ1-1 | . | . | TRBV9 | CASSVLGEATEAFF | TGTGCCAGCAGCGTATTAGGGGAAGCCACTGAAGCTTTCTTT
TRBJ2-1 | . | . | TRBV4-1 | CASSVLQGSDEQFF | TGCGCCAGCAGCGTCCTTCAGGGAAGCGATGAGCAGTTCTTC
TRBJ2-5 | . | . | TRBV7-8 | CASSEAQETQYF | TGTGCCAGCAGCGAGGCCCAAGAGACCCAGTACTTC
TRBJ1-3 | . | . | TRBV7-9 | CASSTQGDSGNTIYF | TGTGCCAGCAGCACTCAAGGAGACTCTGGAAACACCATATATTTT
TRBJ1-4 | . | . | TRBV21-1 | CASSGTGTDPRATNEKLFF | TGTGCCAGCAGCGGGACCGGGACAGACCCAAGAGCGACTAATGAAAAACTGTTTTTT
TRBJ2-5 | TRBD2 | . | TRBV11-3 | CASSDWTSGQQETQYF | TGTGCCAGCAGCGACTGGACTAGCGGTCAGCAAGAGACCCAGTACTTC
TRBJ1-2 | TRBD1 | once | TRBV7-7 | CASHRGGDGYTF | TGTGCTAGCCACAGGGGTGGAGATGGCTACACCTTC
TRBJ2-1 | . | . | TRBV29-1 | CSVEAVGSGEQFF | TGCAGCGTTGAAGCGGTTGGGAGCGGTGAGCAGTTCTTC
TRBJ1-2 | . | . | TRBV29-1 | CSVDSGLGYTF | TGCAGCGTTGATTCAGGGTTAGGCTACACCTTC
TRBJ2-3 | TRBD1 | . | TRBV2 | CASTDKGATDTQYF | TGTGCCAGCACAGACAAGGGGGCGACAGATACGCAGTATTTT
TRBJ2-3 | TRBD2 | . | TRBV19 | CASSSRELAGLSTDTQYF | TGTGCCAGTAGTAGTAGGGAACTAGCGGGCCTTAGCACAGATACGCAGTATTTT
TRBJ1-1 | . | . | TRBV7-8 | CASCTIRTEAFF | TGTGCCAGCTGCACCATTAGAACCGAAGCTTTCTTT
TRBJ1-3 | . | . | TRBV5-1 | CASSGRDSPSGNTIYF | TGCGCCAGCAGCGGCCGAGACTCACCCTCTGGAAACACCATATATTTT
TRBJ2-2 | . | . | TRBV5-1 | CASSNPQDGELFF | TGCGCCAGCAGCAACCCACAGGACGGGGAGCTGTTTTTT
TRBJ2-1 | TRBD2 | once | TRBV9 | CASSVAAFRTSNEQFF | TGTGCCAGCAGCGTAGCAGCGTTCAGGACTAGTAATGAGCAGTTCTTC
TRBJ1-5 | TRBD1 | . | TRBV6-1 | CASSVEGGEQPQHF | TGTGCCAGCAGTGTGGAAGGGGGCGAACAGCCCCAGCATTTT
TRBJ2-7 | TRBD1 | . | TRBV28 | CASSGTGAYEQYF | TGTGCCAGCAGTGGGACAGGGGCCTACGAGCAGTACTTC
TRBJ2-5 | TRBD1 | . | TRBV13 | CASSSDRGKRETQYF | TGTGCCAGCAGTAGCGACAGGGGGAAACGAGAGACCCAGTACTTC
TRBJ1-2 | . | . | TRBV5-4 | CASSLSGLMYTF | TGTGCCAGCAGCTTGTCAGGACTTATGTACACCTTC
TRBJ2-3 | TRBD2 | . | TRBV13 | CASSLLAGGTDTQYF | TGTGCCAGCAGCTTACTAGCGGGAGGCACAGATACGCAGTATTTT
TRBJ2-7 | TRBD1 | . | TRBV11-3 | CASSLDAGQAYEQYF | TGTGCCAGCAGCTTAGACGCCGGACAGGCGTACGAGCAGTACTTC
TRBJ2-7 | TRBD2 | . | TRBV9 | CASSPGTSGGAYHEQYF | TGTGCCAGCAGCCCAGGGACTAGCGGGGGAGCCTACCACGAGCAGTACTTC
TRBJ2-2 | . | . | TRBV13 | CASSLEQGGSNTGELFF | TGTGCCAGCAGCTTAGAACAGGGGGGGTCGAACACCGGGGAGCTGTTTTTT
TRBJ2-1 | TRBD2 | once | TRBV27 | CASSLRGSGRTGYNEQFF | TGTGCCAGCAGTTTAAGGGGCAGCGGGAGAACAGGGTACAATGAGCAGTTCTTC
TRBJ2-7 | TRBD1 | once | TRBV5-5 | CASSSTGVVQYF | TGTGCCAGCAGTAGTACAGGGGTTGTCCAGTACTTC
TRBJ2-2 | TRBD2 | . | TRBV5-8 | CASSLAWGRANTGEPFF | TGTGCCAGCAGCTTGGCCTGGGGGAGGGCGAACACCGGGGAGCCGTTTTTT
TRBJ1-2 | TRBD1 | once | TRBV6-4 | CASPETGGICYGYTF | TGTGCCAGTCCTGAGACAGGGGGGATTTGCTATGGCTACACCTTC
TRBJ2-1 | TRBD2 | . | TRBV19 | CATKSGGSHNEQFF | TGTGCCACTAAGTCTGGCGGGAGCCACAATGAGCAGTTCTTC
TRBJ2-5 | . | . | TRBV2 | CAGRYQETQYF | TGTGCGGGGCGGTACCAAGAGACCCAGTACTTC
TRBJ2-5 | TRBD1 | . | TRBV7-3 | CASSRDRAETQYF | TGTGCCAGCAGCAGGGACAGGGCAGAGACCCAGTACTTC
TRBJ2-2 | TRBD2 | . | TRBV30 | CAWVAGSRTGTGELFF | TGTGCCTGGGTAGCGGGGTCTCGAACAGGGACCGGGGAGCTGTTTTTT
TRBJ2-7 | . | . | TRBV11-2 | CASSLNPSEQYF | TGTGCCAGCAGCTTGAATCCGAGCGAGCAGTACTTC
TRBJ2-1 | . | . | TRBV9 | CASSVWLTGSYNEQFF | TGTGCCAGCAGCGTCTGGCTAACAGGATCCTACAATGAGCAGTTCTTC
TRBJ2-1 | TRBD2 | . | TRBV5-4 | CASSFSRTSGRGEQFF | TGTGCCAGCAGCTTTTCCCGGACTAGCGGAAGGGGTGAGCAGTTCTTC
TRBJ2-1 | TRBD2 | few | TRBV6-5 | CASSWTSGSNEQFF | TGTGCCAGCAGTTGGACTAGCGGGAGCAATGAGCAGTTCTTC
TRBJ2-5 | TRBD2 | . | TRBV4-1 | CASSQAAGGIQETQYF | TGCGCCAGCAGCCAAGCAGCGGGGGGAATCCAAGAGACCCAGTACTTC
TRBJ2-1 | TRBD2 | . | TRBV19 | CASRTIAGSNEQFF | TGTGCCAGTAGGACAATAGCGGGAAGCAATGAGCAGTTCTTC
TRBJ2-7 | . | . | TRBV4-2 | CASSPDDGGEGYEQYF | TGTGCCAGCAGCCCCGACGACGGGGGAGAGGGGTACGAGCAGTACTTC
TRBJ1-3 | . | . | TRBV2 | CASISGSGNTIYF | TGTGCCAGCATTTCAGGGTCTGGAAACACCATATATTTT